This T cell receptor beta chain was sequenced during a study of T cell repertoires in cytomegalovirus infection. Study-wide background: Both CMV infection and a matching HLA type were indicated by public TCR beta signatures. The study's findings and limits: CMV carriers with the relevant HLA were identified by cumulative public TCR beta family frequency.

There are 13 residues in the CDR3. V was clipped by 9 bases and J by 1 base, with 12 bases between them. CDR1 is LNHDA and CDR2 is SQIVND in the germline V gene (reference sequence). As concerns this clonotype: What it binds is not known.

TCRdb re-analysed the reads in MiXCR, keeping a single row per CDR3 protein. The sample yields about 890,000 distinct CDR3 sequences, around 31% seen once. The sequences come from cultured CD8+ T cells from PBMCs, collected from culture after CMV antigen stimulation. The chain is built from TRBV19 and TRBJ1-1; D is unclear. The clonotype was recovered from a human donor in good health (CMV status not recorded). Some clones in this sample may be carry-over from other donors' samples. The CDR3 is CASKTIANTEAFF. CDR3 DNA sequence: TGTGCCAGCAAAACAATAGCGAACACTGAAGCTTTCTTT.